Sequencing of this TCR beta chain was carried out in a study of cytomegalovirus exposure and HLA in healthy donors. From germline, CDR1 is MDHEN and CDR2 SYDVKM. CDR3 length equals 15 residues. The junction had 4 bases not matched to a gene; V was cut back by 1 base and J by 4 bases. Unrecorded immune exposures were likely, despite nominal health at sampling. The PCR was carried out with 60 Vbeta primers and 13 Jbeta primers. In the study's own analysis: As a later analysis found, there were around 86 million unique TCR beta chains, of which approximately 10 million were shared. The method was immunoSEQ multiplex PCR; TCRdb's version includes in-frame clones alone and lacks a portion of them. V, J and clone size are taken as reported in that table, and D and trimming were inferred from the DNA itself. The sample contains around 130,000 clones, roughly 79% of which appear only once.

J is TRBJ2-1 and V is TRBV28; 7 bases agree with TRBD1. The sequenced material came from PBMCs. This clonotype was sampled from a woman aged 50 to 60 in good health and CMV-seronegative. The CDR3 DNA follows: TGTGCCAGCAGTTTATTGGGGACAGATTACAATGAGCAGTTCTTC. Translating gives CASSLLGTDYNEQFF.